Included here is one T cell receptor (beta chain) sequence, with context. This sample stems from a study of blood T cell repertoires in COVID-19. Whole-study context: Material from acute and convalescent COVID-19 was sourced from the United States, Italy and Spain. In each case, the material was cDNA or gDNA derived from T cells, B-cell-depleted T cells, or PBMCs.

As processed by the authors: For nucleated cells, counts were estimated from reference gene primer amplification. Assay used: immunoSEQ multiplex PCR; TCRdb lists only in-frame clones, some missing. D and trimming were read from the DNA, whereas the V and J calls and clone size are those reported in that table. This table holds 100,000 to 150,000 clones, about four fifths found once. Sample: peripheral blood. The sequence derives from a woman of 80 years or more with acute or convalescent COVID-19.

For the CDR3, the DNA is TGTGCCAGCTCACCACTCCCAGGGGGCGCCGACACTGAAGCTTTCTTT. Amino acids: CASSPLPGGADTEAFF. This rearrangement joins TRBV18 to TRBJ1-1, with 8 bases aligning to TRBD1. The germline V gene has CDR1 KGHSH and CDR2 LQKENI. V gave up 1 base and J gave up 3 bases; unmatched junction bases: 7. The CDR3 totals 16 residues.